This is a list of T cell receptor beta chains from one sample in a study of blood T cell repertoires in COVID-19. Method: immunoSEQ multiplex PCR; TCRdb's copy keeps in-frame clones and lacks some. This sample has more than 100,000 clones, with about four fifths found just once. Sequencing was carried out using peripheral blood. The receptors originated from a woman at least 80 years old with acute or convalescent COVID-19. CDR3s include the opening cysteine and the closing phenylalanine or tryptophan. D genes are given only for firm matches. Part of the rows lack a size; the others show once, few, many or a class for expanded clones.

size,J,D,V,CDR3,DNA
few,TRBJ1-5,-,TRBV27,CASRVTGSNQPQHF,TGTGCCAGCAGAGTCACAGGGTCCAATCAGCCCCAGCATTTT
-,TRBJ2-2,TRBD1,TRBV29-1,CSVVGTGVGTGELFF,TGCAGCGTTGTAGGGACAGGGGTAGGAACCGGGGAGCTGTTTTTT
once,TRBJ2-6,TRBD1,TRBV29-1,CSVELSVWDRKSPLWANVLTF,TGCAGCGTTGAACTCTCAGTATGGGACAGGAAATCCCCGCTCTGGGCCAACGTCCTGACTTTC
-,TRBJ1-2,-,TRBV6-5,CASSGGGIAYGYTF,TGTGCCAGCAGCGGGGGGGGGATCGCCTATGGCTACACCTTC
-,TRBJ2-2,TRBD2,TRBV2,CASSVLAGGNTGELFF,TGTGCCAGCAGTGTTCTGGCGGGAGGGAACACCGGGGAGCTGTTTTTT
-,TRBJ2-2,-,TRBV15,CATSKPRDTGELFF,TGTGCCACCAGCAAGCCCAGGGACACCGGGGAGCTGTTTTTT
once,TRBJ2-7,TRBD2,TRBV4-3,CASSQELAGGLSSYEQYF,TGCGCCAGCAGCCAAGAGCTAGCGGGGGGCCTCAGCTCCTACGAGCAGTACTTC
few,TRBJ2-7,-,TRBV5-5,CASSLGAGSYEQYF,TGTGCCAGCAGCTTGGGAGCAGGATCCTACGAGCAGTACTTC
-,TRBJ1-6,-,TRBV30,CAWREGGWNSPLHF,TGTGCCTGGCGGGAGGGGGGGTGGAATTCACCCCTCCACTTT
-,TRBJ1-6,-,TRBV10-2,CASKVGGNSPLHF,TGCGCCAGCAAAGTAGGGGGTAATTCACCCCTCCACTTT
-,TRBJ2-3,-,TRBV13,CASSLTAASSTDTQYF,TGTGCCAGCAGCTTAACAGCGGCCTCTAGCACAGATACGCAGTATTTT
-,TRBJ2-7,-,TRBV6-5,CASRYSSSYEQYF,TGTGCCAGCAGGTACAGTAGCTCCTACGAGCAGTACTTC
-,TRBJ2-7,-,TRBV3-1/TRBV3-2,CASSQDLAGEVEQYF,TGTGCCAGCAGCCAAGATCTTGCCGGGGAGGTCGAGCAGTACTTC
-,TRBJ2-3,-,TRBV30,CAWSDQGWGTDTQYF,TGTGCCTGGAGTGACCAGGGTTGGGGCACAGATACGCAGTATTTT
-,TRBJ2-1,TRBD2,TRBV5-1,CASSPGTTSYNEQFF,TGCGCCAGCAGCCCCGGGACTACCTCCTACAATGAGCAGTTCTTC
-,TRBJ1-2,-,TRBV5-1,CASSPPTENYGYTF,TGCGCCAGCAGCCCCCCAACAGAGAACTATGGCTACACCTTC
-,TRBJ2-1,TRBD1,TRBV6-5,CASSSDRSSYNEQFF,TGTGCCAGCAGTTCGGACAGGAGCTCCTACAATGAGCAGTTCTTC
-,TRBJ2-1,TRBD2,TRBV27,CASSLSGGRAYNEQFF,TGTGCCAGCAGTTTATCCGGCGGGAGGGCATACAATGAGCAGTTCTTC
-,TRBJ2-7,TRBD2,TRBV5-1,CASRGLAGEPYEQYF,TGCGCCAGCAGGGGACTAGCGGGAGAACCCTACGAGCAGTACTTC
-,TRBJ2-7,-,TRBV6-5,CASSYYEGYEQYF,TGTGCCAGCAGTTACTATGAGGGATACGAGCAGTACTTC
-,TRBJ2-4,-,TRBV2,CASSAGVAKNIQYF,TGTGCCAGCAGTGCAGGGGTTGCCAAAAACATTCAGTACTTC
once,TRBJ1-3,TRBD1,TRBV30,CACLQGGRLSGNTIYF,TGTGCCTGTCTCCAAGGGGGCCGCCTCTCTGGAAACACCATATATTTT
-,TRBJ2-1,TRBD1,TRBV4-3,CASSLQGGQGSYNEQFF,TGCGCCAGCAGCCTACAGGGCGGACAGGGCTCCTACAATGAGCAGTTCTTC
-,TRBJ1-2,TRBD1,TRBV29-1,CSVAVTGGAYGYTF,TGCAGCGTTGCCGTAACAGGGGGCGCGTATGGCTACACCTTC
-,TRBJ2-5,-,TRBV7-2,CASSSNRVAETQYF,TGTGCCAGCAGCTCCAACAGGGTTGCGGAGACCCAGTACTTC
-,TRBJ1-6,-,TRBV4-2,CASSQEGPYNSPLHF,TGTGCCAGCAGCCAAGAGGGGCCCTATAATTCACCCCTCCACTTT
-,TRBJ1-2,-,TRBV5-5,CASSLDGGGNYGYTF,TGTGCCAGCAGCTTGGATGGCGGAGGAAATTATGGCTACACCTTC
-,TRBJ2-5,-,TRBV5-1,CASSLAETQYF,TGCGCCAGCAGCTTGGCGGAGACCCAGTACTTC
-,TRBJ2-5,TRBD2,TRBV6-2/TRBV6-3,CASSYRLAGVETQYF,TGTGCCAGCAGTTACCGACTAGCGGGAGTGGAGACCCAGTACTTC